Each of the 31 T cell receptor beta chains below was sequenced from the same sample in a study of T cell changes during pregnancy in multiple sclerosis. TCRdb keeps only in-frame clones here, not all; method: immunoSEQ multiplex PCR. This table holds 30,000 to 45,000 clones, around 90% found once. Sequenced material: CD4+ T cells from peripheral blood mononuclear cells, taken after pregnancy. All receptors come from a female donor with multiple sclerosis, enrolled in a pregnancy study.

V and J are TRBV7-8 and TRBJ2-1; 11 bases map to TRBD2. Germline lookup yields CDR1 SGHVS and CDR2 FQNEAQ. The CDR3 covers 14 residues. Germline trimming cut 5 bases from V and 6 bases from J; bases unmatched to any gene: 3. The CDR3 is CASSISGRGNEQFF. In DNA form, the CDR3 reads TGTGCCAGCAGCATTAGCGGGAGGGGCAATGAGCAGTTCTTC.

The sample holds one count of this clone. CDR3 sequence (DNA): TGTGCCAGCCGCACGCCTCAGGGGCACGGCTACACCTTC. This translates into CASRTPQGHGYTF. This chain links TRBV7-9 with TRBJ1-2, with D perhaps TRBD1 (6 bases). The CDR3 is 13 amino acids. In germline, CDR1 is SEHNR, CDR2 FQNEAQ (reference sequence). V was clipped by 8 bases and J by 8 bases, with 18 bases between them.

The chain couples TRBV4-2 to TRBJ2-7, with 10 bases lining up with TRBD1. Germline lookup yields CDR1 LGHNA and CDR2 YNFKEQ. The length of the CDR3 is 15 residues. After removal of 5 bases from V and 3 bases from J, the junction contained 7 bases not matched to a gene. The CDR3 sequence: CASSTRDRGDYEQYF. The DNA of the CDR3 is TGTGCCAGCAGCACGCGGGACAGGGGAGACTACGAGCAGTACTTC.

This chain connects TRBV4-2 to TRBJ2-1; weak D call: TRBD2 (6 bases). Germline V gives CDR1 LGHNA, CDR2 YNFKEQ. This CDR3 comprises 14 residues. Trimming took 3 bases from V and 3 from J, leaving 9 bases between them. In nucleotides, the CDR3 is TGTGCCAGCAGCCAGAGTAGCGGCTACAATGAGCAGTTCTTC. The encoded protein is CASSQSSGYNEQFF.

V is TRBV6-6 and J is TRBJ1-5, with 7 bases that match TRBD1. Germline CDR1 reads MNHNY; CDR2 reads SVGAGI (reference sequence). Trimming removed 7 bases from V and 7 bases from J; junction bases left unmatched: 4. The CDR3 sequence is 12 residues long. The CDR3 DNA follows: TGTGCCAGCAAAACAGGGGAACAGCCCCAGCATTTT. Protein sequence: CASKTGEQPQHF.

The chain is built from TRBV4-1 and TRBJ1-1; perhaps TRBD1 as D (6 bases). Germline-derived CDR1 and CDR2 are MGHRA and YSYEKL. Between the trimmed V and J ends, which lost 2 bases and 6 bases, there was a span of 16 bases. The CDR3 has 15 amino acids. The CDR3 DNA follows: TGCGCCAGCAGCCAACCGGACAGACCCCGATCTGAAGCTTTCTTT. Amino acids: CASSQPDRPRSEAFF.

This chain connects TRBV6-1 to TRBJ1-5; D is perhaps TRBD1 (5 bases). The CDR3 has 15 amino acids. Germline values: CDR1 MNHNS, CDR2 SASEGT. V was pared by 6 bases and J by 9 bases, with 21 bases between. The DNA of the CDR3 is TGTGCCAGCAGGGGGAGGGGAACAGCCGCTACGCCCCAGCATTTT. Protein: CASRGRGTAATPQHF.

The chain carries TRBV29-1 and TRBJ2-5, with 7 bases that match TRBD1. This CDR3 contains 14 residues. V shed 3 bases and J 5 bases; nucleotides not matched to a gene: 9. Germline values: CDR1 SQVTM, CDR2 ANQGSEA. The CDR3, as DNA: TGCAGCGTTGAGTCGGACCGGGACAGCGAGACCCAGTACTTC. It specifies CSVESDRDSETQYF.

V gene TRBV4-1 combines with J gene TRBJ1-3; D not resolved. V dropped 1 base and J dropped 4 bases, with 14 bases sitting between them. The germline V gene has CDR1 MGHRA and CDR2 YSYEKL. The CDR3 covers 16 residues. The CDR3 coding sequence is TGCGCCAGCAGCCAAGGTCTGGGCCCTGGAGGAAACACCATATATTTT. Its protein product is CASSQGLGPGGNTIYF.

The chain joins TRBV5-1 to TRBJ2-5; TRBD1 agrees at 9 bases. Trimming took 4 bases from V and 5 from J; bases not matched to a gene: 9. This CDR3 has 15 amino acids. In germline, CDR1 is SGHRS, CDR2 YFSETQ. In nucleotides, the CDR3 is TGCGCCAGCAGCCGGGGTACAGGGGGCCGGGAGACCCAGTACTTC. Its protein is CASSRGTGGRETQYF. The entire variable domain, with the rest obtained from reference TRBV5-1 and TRBJ2-5, is as follows: KAGVTQTPRYLIKTRGQQVTLSCSPISGHRSVSWYQQTPGQGLQFLFEYFSETQRNKGNFPGRFSGRQFSNSRSEMNVSTLELGDSALYLCASSRGTGGRETQYFGPGTRLLVL.

The CDR3 loop is CASSQTPGQGQAKNIQYF. For the CDR3, the DNA is TGCGCCAGCAGCCAAACCCCCGGACAGGGACAAGCCAAAAACATTCAGTACTTC. The rearrangement links TRBV4-1 to TRBJ2-4; 8 nucleotides match TRBD1. This CDR3 is built from 18 residues. The V gene end was trimmed by 2 bases and the J gene end by 0 bases; junction bases not matched to a gene: 9. CDR1 MGHRA and CDR2 YSYEKL come from the germline V gene.

The genes are TRBV5-3 and TRBJ2-7, with 8 nucleotides matching TRBD1. TRBV5-3 is recorded as an ORF, its role being uncertain. There are 16 residues in the CDR3. V lost 4 bases and J lost 3; bases outside the gene matches: 12. CDR3 in amino acids: CARSEAGQGLIYEQYF. DNA of the CDR3: TGTGCCAGAAGCGAAGCCGGACAGGGATTAATCTACGAGCAGTACTTC.

The chain is built from TRBV7-9 and TRBJ2-7; 8 bases fit TRBD1. Germline V gives CDR1 SEHNR, CDR2 FQNEAQ (reference sequence). There are 14 residues in the CDR3. V was pared by 6 bases and J by 7 bases, with 11 bases of the junction left unmatched. The CDR3 region is CASSSGQAAGEQYF. The CDR3, as DNA: TGTGCCAGCAGTTCGGGACAGGCCGCCGGGGAGCAGTACTTC.

The genes are TRBV5-1 and TRBJ2-2, with D possibly TRBD1 on 5 matching bases. Trimming left V 7 bases short and J 1 base short, with 14 bases between. This CDR3 comprises 15 residues. The germline gives CDR1 SGHRS, CDR2 YFSETQ. CDR3 protein: CASALLTGNTGELFF. The DNA of the CDR3 is TGCGCCAGCGCACTCTTAACAGGGAACACCGGGGAGCTGTTTTTT. Together with reference TRBV5-1 and TRBJ2-2, the CDR3 gives the full variable domain: KAGVTQTPRYLIKTRGQQVTLSCSPISGHRSVSWYQQTPGQGLQFLFEYFSETQRNKGNFPGRFSGRQFSNSRSEMNVSTLELGDSALYLCASALLTGNTGELFFGEGSRLTVL.

The chain employs TRBV6-1 and TRBJ1-3; D unresolved. Trimming removed 3 bases from V and 0 bases from J, with 6 bases in between. The CDR3 spans 14 residues. From germline, CDR1 is MNHNS and CDR2 SASEGT. CDR3 sequence: CASSDILSGNTIYF. In DNA, the CDR3 is TGTGCCAGCAGTGATATCCTCTCTGGAAACACCATATATTTT.

The sample holds a few counts of this clone. V is TRBV10-3 and J is TRBJ1-6; 10 positions match TRBD1. CDR1 is ENHRY and CDR2 is SYGVKD in the germline V gene. The CDR3 runs to 15 residues. V lost 3 bases and J lost 9; bases outside the gene matches: 5. The CDR3 here is CAISDPGTGVSPLHF. The CDR3 nucleotides read TGTGCCATCAGTGACCCAGGGACAGGGGTTTCACCCCTCCACTTT.

V and J are TRBV6-5 and TRBJ2-1; TRBD1 might be the D (6 bases). V dropped 2 bases and J dropped 13 bases, with 18 bases sitting between them. CDR1 is MNHEY, CDR2 SVGAGI, per germline. There are 14 residues in the CDR3. CDR3 bases: TGTGCCAGCAGTTACATGACAGGCGGAGTGAACCAGTTCTTC. Residues: CASSYMTGGVNQFF.

The chain combines TRBV19 with TRBJ1-2; 12 bases agree with TRBD1. Germline V CDR1 and CDR2: LNHDA, SQIVND (reference sequence). V dropped 8 bases and J dropped 7; count of bases not matched to a gene: 5. This CDR3 has 13 amino acids. CDR3 sequence reads: CASRGTGGLGYTF. DNA of the CDR3: TGTGCCAGTCGGGGGACAGGGGGCCTTGGCTACACCTTC.

The J gene is TRBJ1-2, the V gene TRBV5-4; D is possibly TRBD1 (5 bases). The CDR3 covers 13 residues. The V end was cut by 3 bases, the J end by 4 bases, with 10 bases between. Germline V gene data show CDR1 as SGHNT and CDR2 as YYREEE (reference sequence). CDR3 nucleotide sequence: TGTGCCAGCAGCTCCGGCAGGGCCTATGGCTACACCTTC. Protein sequence: CASSSGRAYGYTF.

The genes are TRBV7-2 and TRBJ1-3, with D unclear. V lost 4 bases and J lost 1, with 11 bases in between. CDR3 length: 15 amino acids. Per the germline V gene, CDR1 is SGHTA and CDR2 is FQGNSA. Written as DNA, the CDR3 is TGTGCCAGCAGCTCCTACCCTAGTTCTGGAAACACCATATATTTT. This gives the protein CASSSYPSSGNTIYF. The variable domain in full, with the rest retrieved from reference TRBV7-2 and TRBJ1-3, is GAGVSQSPSNKVTEKGKDVELRCDPISGHTALYWYRQSLGQGLEFLIYFQGNSAPDKSGLPSDRFSAERTGGSVSTLTIQRTQQEDSAVYLCASSSYPSSGNTIYFGEGSWLTVV.

The genes are TRBV2 and TRBJ1-3; perhaps TRBD1 as D (5 bases). In germline, CDR1 is SNHLY, CDR2 FYNNEI. The CDR3 runs 15 residues. Deletions cut 1 base from V and 1 base from J, with 8 bases between. The CDR3, as DNA: TGTGCCAGCAGTGAAGAGGGACTTTCTGGAAACACCATATATTTT. Amino acids: CASSEEGLSGNTIYF.

This chain joins TRBV29-1 and TRBJ2-1; 7 nucleotides line up with TRBD1. This CDR3 contains 12 residues. J lost 12 bases, V lost 8 bases, and 13 bases had no gene match. The germline CDR1 and CDR2 sequences are SQVTM and ANQGSEA. DNA for the CDR3: TGCAGCTCTGGGACAGCCCCTGAGGGGCAGTTCTTC. Residues: CSSGTAPEGQFF.

The V gene is TRBV27, the J gene TRBJ1-2, with D unclear. V lost 4 bases to trimming and J lost 4 bases, with 13 bases between them. The CDR3 has 14 residues. Per the germline V gene, CDR1 is MNHEY and CDR2 is SMNVEV (reference sequence). CDR3 amino acids: CASSSSSPPYGYTF. For the CDR3, the DNA is TGTGCCAGCAGTTCGTCGAGCCCCCCCTATGGCTACACCTTC.

The chain recombines TRBV2 with TRBJ2-1, with D tentatively TRBD2 (5 bases). The CDR3 length is 15 residues. Trimming took off 7 bases at V and 9 bases at J, with 22 bases between the two ends. In germline, CDR1 is SNHLY, CDR2 FYNNEI. CDR3 in amino acids: CASIDGGTPRREQFF. DNA of the CDR3: TGTGCCAGCATCGACGGAGGAACTCCTCGTCGTGAGCAGTTCTTC.

This chain uses TRBV5-1 with TRBJ2-1; 8 bases fit TRBD2. Germline CDR1 reads SGHRS; CDR2 reads YFSETQ. The trim removed 0 bases at V and 9 bases at J, leaving 11 bases unmatched. The CDR3 consists of 16 residues. The DNA of the CDR3 is TGCGCCAGCAGCTTGGTGGGTAGGGGAAGCGGGAGTGAGCAGTTCTTC. It codes for CASSLVGRGSGSEQFF. Full variable domain (rest looked up from reference TRBV5-1 and TRBJ2-1): KAGVTQTPRYLIKTRGQQVTLSCSPISGHRSVSWYQQTPGQGLQFLFEYFSETQRNKGNFPGRFSGRQFSNSRSEMNVSTLELGDSALYLCASSLVGRGSGSEQFFGPGTRLTVL.

The chain links TRBV2 to TRBJ1-5; 10 positions agree with TRBD1. The CDR3 length is 15 residues. J gave up 2 bases and V 5 bases, and 3 bases lay outside the gene matches. The germline gives CDR1 SNHLY, CDR2 FYNNEI. CDR3 in DNA: TGTGCCAGCAGTCCCGGACAGGGGGGCAATCAGCCCCAGCATTTT. Residues: CASSPGQGGNQPQHF.

V is TRBV7-2 and J is TRBJ2-5; D ambiguous. The CDR3 is made up of 13 amino acids. CDR1 SGHTA and CDR2 FQGNSA come from the germline V gene. V was trimmed by 5 bases and J by 0 bases, leaving 7 bases between them. The CDR3 sequence is CASSATYQETQYF. In DNA, the CDR3 is TGTGCCAGCAGCGCTACGTACCAAGAGACCCAGTACTTC. Full variable domain (rest looked up from reference TRBV7-2 and TRBJ2-5): GAGVSQSPSNKVTEKGKDVELRCDPISGHTALYWYRQSLGQGLEFLIYFQGNSAPDKSGLPSDRFSAERTGGSVSTLTIQRTQQEDSAVYLCASSATYQETQYFGPGTRLLVL.

In this sample, this clone turned up once. The chain employs TRBV7-9 and TRBJ2-6; D not resolved. V dropped 3 bases and J dropped 0 bases, with 6 bases sitting between them. This CDR3 contains 15 residues. Germline V gives CDR1 SEHNR, CDR2 FQNEAQ (reference sequence). As DNA, the CDR3 is TGTGCCAGCAGCTTCGTCAGCTCTGGGGCCAACGTCCTGACTTTC. This sequence encodes CASSFVSSGANVLTF.

The chain combines TRBV5-6 with TRBJ1-1, with 9 bases identical to TRBD1. This CDR3 contains 17 residues. After removal of 2 bases from V and 9 bases from J, the junction contained 17 bases not matched to a gene. CDR1 and CDR2 from the germline V gene are SGHDT and YYEEEE. The CDR3 here is CASSFTGGGFGLSQAFF. CDR3 in DNA: TGTGCCAGCAGCTTCACAGGGGGCGGGTTTGGACTGTCTCAAGCTTTCTTT. Together with reference TRBV5-6 and TRBJ1-1, the CDR3 gives the full variable domain: DAGVTQSPTHLIKTRGQQVTLRCSPKSGHDTVSWYQQALGQGPQFIFQYYEEEERQRGNFPDRFSGHQFPNYSSELNVNALLLGDSALYLCASSFTGGGFGLSQAFFGQGTRLTVV.

The chain recombines TRBV6-5 with TRBJ1-2; 8 nucleotides match TRBD1. There are 11 residues in the CDR3. The junction had 1 base not matched to a gene; V was cut back by 6 bases and J by 7 bases. Germline V gene sequence: CDR1 MNHEY, CDR2 SVGAGI. CDR3 residues: CASRDRGGYTF. For the CDR3, the DNA is TGTGCCAGCAGAGACAGGGGTGGCTACACCTTC.

V and J are TRBV18 and TRBJ1-1; D not resolved. The CDR3 length is 13 residues. Germline V CDR1 and CDR2: KGHSH, LQKENI. Deletions cut 3 bases from V and 3 bases from J, with 8 bases between. The CDR3 loop reads CASSPNRDTEAFF. CDR3 nucleotides: TGTGCCAGCTCACCTAATCGGGACACTGAAGCTTTCTTT.